These 16 T cell receptor beta chains were all obtained from the same sample, sequenced in a study of blood T cell repertoires in COVID-19. The method was immunoSEQ multiplex PCR; TCRdb's version includes in-frame clones alone and lacks a portion of them. The sample yields hundreds of thousands of clones, approximately 83% seen once. The sample comprised PBMCs or T cells enriched from blood (not recorded which). The receptors stem from a man aged 25-45 years who had recovered from COVID-19.

The J gene is TRBJ2-6, the V gene TRBV5-5; D is unresolved. CDR1 and CDR2 (germline): SGHKS, YYEKEE (reference sequence). The CDR3 sequence is 18 residues long. The V gene lost 0 bases and the J gene lost 4 bases, with 17 bases spanning the gap. The CDR3 DNA is TGTGCCAGCAGCTTGGATCCGGTCAATCCTCCCGGGGCCAACGTCCTGACTTTC. Protein: CASSLDPVNPPGANVLTF.

The rearrangement joins TRBV5-1 to TRBJ1-1, with 9 bases matching TRBD1. This CDR3 is built from 14 residues. Germline trimming cut 4 bases from V and 5 bases from J; bases unmatched to any gene: 6. Germline-derived CDR1 and CDR2 are SGHRS and YFSETQ. CDR3 amino acids: CASSRLGQGTEAFF. In DNA, the CDR3 is TGCGCCAGCAGCCGCCTGGGACAGGGAACTGAAGCTTTCTTT.

This chain connects TRBV7-2 to TRBJ2-7, with 7 positions matching TRBD1. The V segment lost 2 bases and the J segment 0 bases; nucleotides outside the gene matches: 1. The CDR3 runs to 14 residues. Germline CDR1 and CDR2: SGHTA and FQGNSA. The CDR3 spells CASSLRQGSYEQYF. The CDR3 region has the DNA TGTGCCAGCAGCTTACGACAGGGCTCCTACGAGCAGTACTTC.

This sequence joins TRBV10-3 and TRBJ2-2; TRBD1 agrees at 7 bases. Germline CDR1 and CDR2: ENHRY and SYGVKD. V lost 6 bases to trimming and J lost 7 bases; unmatched junction nucleotides: 5. CDR3 length: 13 residues. In DNA form, the CDR3 reads TGTGCCATCAGGACAGGGACGGTCGGGGAGCTGTTTTTT. This encodes CAIRTGTVGELFF.

Remarks on this clone: Other DNA sequences from this sample encode an identical CDR3 as well. V gene TRBV7-2 combines with J gene TRBJ1-3; D perhaps matches TRBD1 (5 bases). The CDR3 has 14 residues. Germline V gene sequence: CDR1 SGHTA, CDR2 FQGNSA. V dropped 7 bases and J dropped 0 bases, with 10 bases sitting between them. CDR3 in amino acids: CASTRQGSGNTIYF. Written as DNA, the CDR3 is TGTGCCAGCACCCGTCAGGGCTCTGGAAACACCATATATTTT.

The chain is built from TRBV7-9 and TRBJ1-6; D is possibly TRBD1 (5 bases). The V end lost 5 bases, the J end lost 9 bases, and 14 bases lay between the germline ends. The CDR3 extends over 14 amino acids. Germline assignment: CDR1 SEHNR and CDR2 FQNEAQ (reference sequence). The CDR3 nucleotides read TGTGCCAGCAGCGACAGACCGACGGGTTCACCCCTCCACTTT. It encodes CASSDRPTGSPLHF.

This clone has a handful of counts. V usage is TRBV5-1 and J usage is TRBJ1-1; D ambiguous. Germline-derived CDR1 and CDR2 are SGHRS and YFSETQ. This CDR3 has 14 amino acids. V lost 4 bases and J 6 bases, leaving 16 bases between the germline ends. CDR3 bases: TGCGCCAGCAGCCCGGAGGGCGGACGGGCTGAAGCTTTCTTT. Its protein is CASSPEGGRAEAFF.

V gene TRBV5-1 combines with J gene TRBJ2-7; 8 positions match TRBD1. Germline-derived CDR1 and CDR2 are SGHRS and YFSETQ. Trimming cost V 1 base and J 4 bases; bases outside gene matches: 4. The CDR3 length is 14 residues. The CDR3 DNA reads TGCGCCAGCAGCTTGACGGGACAGGAATACGAGCAGTACTTC. It is translated as CASSLTGQEYEQYF.

J is TRBJ1-2 and V is TRBV5-1; D is perhaps TRBD1 (6 bases). This CDR3 comprises 13 residues. Germline CDR1 and CDR2: SGHRS and YFSETQ. Deletions cut 4 bases from V and 7 bases from J, with 14 bases between. The CDR3 bases are TGCGCCAGCAGCCTTGACAGGAGCTCTGGCTACACCTTC. Protein sequence: CASSLDRSSGYTF.

About this clone itself: One end of the junction varies from germline; a read error may be responsible. The chain has TRBV5-1 and TRBJ2-5; tentatively, D is TRBD1 (6 bases). This CDR3 region has 13 residues. Germline V gene lookup returns CDR1 SGHRS and CDR2 YFSETQ. CDR3 region: CASRLGAGETQYF. In DNA form, the CDR3 reads TGCGCCAGCAGATTGGGGGCAGGAGAGACCCAGTACTTC. The full variable domain, its missing parts supplied by reference TRBV5-1 and TRBJ2-5, is KAGVTQTPRYLIKTRGQQVTLSCSPISGHRSVSWYQQTPGQGLQFLFEYFSETQRNKGNFPGRFSGRQFSNSRSEMNVSTLELGDSALYLCASRLGAGETQYFGPGTRLLVL.

A word on this clone: One junction end disagrees with the germline gene, perhaps due to a read error. CDR3 protein: CASSFRRGGTGELFF. The CDR3, as DNA: TGTGCTAGCAGCTTTCGGCGGGGTGGGACCGGGGAGCTGTTTTTT. This chain links TRBV7-7 with TRBJ2-2, with D tentatively TRBD2 (6 bases). Germline V CDR1 and CDR2: SSHAT, FNYEAQ (reference sequence). The CDR3 is made up of 15 amino acids.

This rearrangement joins TRBV19 to TRBJ2-7; a weak D match, TRBD2 (7 bases). Trimming took 5 bases from V and 11 from J, leaving 19 bases between them. This CDR3 contains 13 residues. Germline CDR1 and CDR2: LNHDA and SQIVND (reference sequence). The CDR3 DNA reads as TGTGCCAGTAGTCCTGGGGGGGCGACAATTGAGTACTTC. Protein sequence: CASSPGGATIEYF.

This sequence joins TRBV7-9 and TRBJ2-2; D unclear. Germline CDR1 is SEHNR and CDR2 is FQNEAQ (reference sequence). Trimming left V 5 bases short and J 6 bases short, with 10 bases between. This CDR3 contains 13 residues. The CDR3 bases are TGTGCCAGCAGCCACCTAAGTTCCGGGGAGCTGTTTTTT. Translation gives CASSHLSSGELFF.

V usage is TRBV19 and J usage is TRBJ1-2, with D unresolved. CDR3 length: 14 amino acids. V lost 9 bases to trimming and J lost 0 bases, with 14 bases between them. Germline V gene data show CDR1 as LNHDA and CDR2 as SQIVND (reference sequence). CDR3 nucleotide sequence: TGTGCCAGCCGTATGGGTACAGCTAACTATGGCTACACCTTC. Translating gives CASRMGTANYGYTF.

V and J are TRBV2 and TRBJ2-3; no clear D gene. V lost 4 bases and J lost 4, with 6 bases in between. CDR1 SNHLY and CDR2 FYNNEI come from the germline V gene. This CDR3 has 12 residues. In nucleotides, the CDR3 is TGTGCCAGCAGTGCCCGGGCAGATACGCAGTATTTT. It specifies CASSARADTQYF. The variable domain in full, with the rest retrieved from reference TRBV2 and TRBJ2-3, is EPEVTQTPSHQVTQMGQEVILRCVPISNHLYFYWYRQILGQKVEFLVSFYNNEISEKSEIFDDQFSVERPDGSNFTLKIRSTKLEDSAMYFCASSARADTQYFGPGTRLTVL.

The chain couples TRBV6-5 to TRBJ2-7; D gene uncertain. The CDR3 consists of 13 residues. V was clipped by 6 bases and J by 2 bases, with 11 bases between them. Germline V gives CDR1 MNHEY, CDR2 SVGAGI. Here the CDR3 DNA reads TGTGCCAGCAGCTTTAAACAAACCTACGAGCAGTACTTC. Translation gives CASSFKQTYEQYF.